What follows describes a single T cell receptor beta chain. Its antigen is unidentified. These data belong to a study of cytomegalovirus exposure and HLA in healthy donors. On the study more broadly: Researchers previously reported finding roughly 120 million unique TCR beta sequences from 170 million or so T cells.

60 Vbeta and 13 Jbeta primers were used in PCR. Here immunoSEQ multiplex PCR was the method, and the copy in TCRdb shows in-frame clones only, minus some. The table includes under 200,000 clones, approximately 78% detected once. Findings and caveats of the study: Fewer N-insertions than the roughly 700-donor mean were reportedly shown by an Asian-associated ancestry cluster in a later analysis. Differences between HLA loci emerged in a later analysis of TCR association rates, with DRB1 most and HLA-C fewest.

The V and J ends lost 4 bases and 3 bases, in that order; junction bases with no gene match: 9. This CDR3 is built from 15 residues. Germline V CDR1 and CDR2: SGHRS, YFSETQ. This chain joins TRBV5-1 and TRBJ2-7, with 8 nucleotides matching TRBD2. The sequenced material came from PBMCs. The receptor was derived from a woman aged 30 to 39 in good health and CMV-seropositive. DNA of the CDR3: TGCGCCAGCAGCACTCTCAGCGGGGGTTACTACGAGCAGTACTTC. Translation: CASSTLSGGYYEQYF.